Shown below are 23 T cell receptor beta chains from a single sample sequenced in a study of blood T cells in healthy people across ages. Then a second PCR, running roughly 7 to 11 cycles, was carried out with a sample-barcoded 5' primer and a J-beta primer mix. TCRdb re-called the 5' RACE reads through MiXCR, storing one row per CDR3 protein. Among 800,000 or so distinct CDR3 sequences, 35% to 50% were seen once, and the ten largest hold roughly 18%. The sequenced sample consisted of blood. The receptor set was obtained from a man older than 75 in good health.

The J gene is TRBJ2-3, the V gene TRBV25-1, with TRBD2 identical over 10 bases. This CDR3 is 15 amino acids long. Unmatched junction bases numbered 8, after V lost 5 bases and J lost 6 bases. Germline V gene data show CDR1 as MGHDK and CDR2 as SYGVNS. Written as DNA, the CDR3 is TGTGCCAGCAGTAAAGCGGGAGGGCGGGGTGATACGCAGTATTTT. Protein product: CASSKAGGRGDTQYF.

This clonotype was found many times. V is TRBV2 and J is TRBJ2-3, with D perhaps matching TRBD2 (6 bases). There are 12 residues in the CDR3. Trimming shortened V by 5 bases and J by 7 bases, and 10 bases separated the two germline ends. Germline V gene data show CDR1 as SNHLY and CDR2 as FYNNEI. The DNA for the CDR3 is TGTGCCAGCAGTTGGAGGGAAAATACGCAGTATTTT. Protein sequence: CASSWRENTQYF.

The gene calls are TRBV7-2 and TRBJ2-1; D assignment may be TRBD1 or TRBD2 (5 bases each). Trimming removed 5 bases from V and 1 base from J, with 12 bases in between. Germline V gene sequence: CDR1 SGHTA, CDR2 FQGNSA. The CDR3 totals 15 residues. CDR3 DNA sequence: TGTGCCAGCAGCCAGGGACCGACTTCCTACAATGAGCAGTTCTTC. Encoded protein: CASSQGPTSYNEQFF.

A few counts support this clonotype. The V gene is TRBV6-5, the J gene TRBJ2-1; D is unresolved. There are 15 residues in the CDR3. V lost 5 bases and J 8 bases, leaving 19 bases between the germline ends. Germline V gene lookup returns CDR1 MNHEY and CDR2 SVGAGI. The DNA for the CDR3 is TGTGCCAGCAGTACCCAAGCCTCGGGCGGCGATGAGCAGTTCTTC. This translates into CASSTQASGGDEQFF.

The rearrangement links TRBV20-1 to TRBJ2-7, with a tentative D call TRBD2 (5 bases). The germline V gene has CDR1 DFQATT and CDR2 SNEGSKA (reference sequence). The V end lost 6 bases, the J end lost 1 base, and 19 bases lay between the germline ends. The CDR3 loop spans 15 amino acids. The CDR3 loop is CSAPAGAASSYEQYF. As DNA, the CDR3 is TGCAGTGCCCCGGCCGGAGCGGCTAGTTCCTACGAGCAGTACTTC.

The sample holds many counts of this clonotype. V is TRBV27 and J is TRBJ2-7; TRBD2 agrees at 11 bases. J gave up 0 bases and V 6 bases, and 10 bases lay outside the gene matches. Germline V lookup: CDR1 MNHEY, CDR2 SMNVEV (reference sequence). The CDR3 length is 17 residues. The CDR3 protein is CASSPPGLAGFSYEQYF. The CDR3 nucleotides read TGTGCCAGCAGCCCCCCCGGACTAGCGGGCTTCTCCTACGAGCAGTACTTC.

This chain links TRBV5-1 with TRBJ2-3, with TRBD2 matching over 10 bases. Germline V CDR1 and CDR2: SGHRS, YFSETQ. Trimming removed 10 bases from V and 3 bases from J; junction bases left unmatched: 5. The CDR3 contains 13 residues. The CDR3 protein is CAVSGGATDTQYF. CDR3 bases: TGCGCCGTAAGCGGGGGGGCAACAGATACGCAGTATTTT. Filled out from reference TRBV5-1 and TRBJ2-3, the complete variable domain reads KAGVTQTPRYLIKTRGQQVTLSCSPISGHRSVSWYQQTPGQGLQFLFEYFSETQRNKGNFPGRFSGRQFSNSRSEMNVSTLELGDSALYLCAVSGGATDTQYFGPGTRLTVL.

To note about this clonotype: A much larger clone lies a single base off, so this may be a read error. V and J are TRBV5-6 and TRBJ2-6, with D unresolved. Germline CDR1 is SGHDT and CDR2 is YYEEEE. Trimming removed 0 bases from V and 4 bases from J, with 14 bases in between. The CDR3 runs to 17 residues. For the CDR3, the DNA is TGTGCCAGCAGCTTGGTTGGCAGCGTACCCGGGGCCAACGTCCTGACTTTC. Its translation is CASSLVGSVPGANVLTF.

There are many counts of this clonotype. This chain connects TRBV5-6 to TRBJ2-5; D possibly corresponds to TRBD1 (6 bases). V was pared by 4 bases and J by 2 bases, with 21 bases between. This CDR3 is 17 amino acids long. Germline CDR1 is SGHDT and CDR2 is YYEEEE. CDR3 protein: CASSILGQFSRQETQYF. CDR3 sequence (DNA): TGTGCCAGCAGCATACTCGGACAGTTTTCCCGGCAAGAGACCCAGTACTTC.

This clonotype was seen more than once but under ten times. The V gene is TRBV5-1, the J gene TRBJ1-1; D ambiguous. CDR1 SGHRS and CDR2 YFSETQ come from the germline V gene. V was cut by 0 bases and J by 2 bases, with 11 bases left in between. The CDR3 is 15 residues long. The CDR3 reads CASSLAGNLNTEAFF. DNA for the CDR3: TGCGCCAGCAGCTTGGCGGGCAACCTTAACACTGAAGCTTTCTTT.

This clonotype was counted at least ten times. V is TRBV7-2 and J is TRBJ1-2, with D possibly being TRBD1 (5 bases). Germline V gene lookup returns CDR1 SGHTA and CDR2 FQGNSA. With 1 base removed from V and 7 bases from J, the gap between germline ends came to 13 bases. The CDR3 extends over 14 amino acids. CDR3 loop: CASSLEVGAGGYTF. The DNA for the CDR3 is TGTGCCAGCAGCTTAGAAGTAGGGGCGGGTGGCTACACCTTC.

This rearrangement joins TRBV30 to TRBJ2-1; TRBD2 matches at 10 bases. The CDR3 is 15 residues long. The trim removed 1 base at V and 9 bases at J, leaving 9 bases unmatched. The germline gives CDR1 GTSNPN, CDR2 SVGIG (reference sequence). CDR3 nucleotides: TGTGCCTGGAGTGGATACTCGCTAGCGGGAGCTGAGCAGTTCTTC. It encodes CAWSGYSLAGAEQFF.

This clonotype appeared a single time. The chain recombines TRBV24-1 with TRBJ2-1, with TRBD1 matching 7 bases. J lost 2 bases, V lost 4 bases, and 16 bases had no gene match. CDR3 length: 19 amino acids. Germline lookup yields CDR1 KGHDR and CDR2 SFDVKD. The CDR3, as DNA: TGTGCCACCAGTGACCCCTTTTATCGTACCGGGACAGCCTACAATGAGCAGTTCTTC. This encodes CATSDPFYRTGTAYNEQFF.

This chain links TRBV20-1 with TRBJ2-4; the D is unclear. The J call may not be correct, given that the DNA end is closer to TRBJ2-7. Germline CDR1 DFQATT, CDR2 SNEGSKA (reference sequence). This CDR3 region has 15 residues. The CDR3 here is CSARTEAELVYEQYF. The CDR3, as DNA: TGCAGTGCTAGAACAGAGGCCGAGCTAGTCTACGAGCAGTACTTC.

This clonotype appeared a few times. The rearrangement links TRBV7-2 to TRBJ2-1; D may be TRBD1 (5 bases). Trimming removed 0 bases from V and 5 bases from J, with 17 bases in between. This CDR3 is built from 17 residues. Germline V gene sequence: CDR1 SGHTA, CDR2 FQGNSA. CDR3 amino acids: CASSLALGRNTDNEQFF. In DNA, the CDR3 is TGTGCCAGCAGCTTAGCCTTGGGGCGCAATACCGACAATGAGCAGTTCTTC.

V usage is TRBV29-1 and J usage is TRBJ2-1; 9 bases map to TRBD2. V dropped 8 bases and J dropped 7; count of bases not matched to a gene: 18. The CDR3 loop spans 16 amino acids. From germline, CDR1 is SQVTM and CDR2 ANQGSEA. As DNA, the CDR3 is TGCAGCACCCGAGGTAGAGGCGGGAGGGGTAGTAATGAGCAGTTCTTC. Translated, it gives CSTRGRGGRGSNEQFF.

This clonotype was detected a few times. The genes are TRBV10-3 and TRBJ2-6; possibly TRBD1 for D (6 bases). Trimming pared 0 bases from V and 0 bases from J, leaving 6 bases between. The germline gives CDR1 ENHRY, CDR2 SYGVKD. The CDR3 length is 16 residues. CDR3 sequence (DNA): TGTGCCATCAGTGAGTCAGGGGGCTCTGGGGCCAACGTCCTGACTTTC. It encodes CAISESGGSGANVLTF.

The V and J genes are TRBV4-1 and TRBJ2-3; a weak D match, TRBD2 (7 bases). Trimming took off 4 bases at V and 5 bases at J, with 19 bases between the two ends. Germline V gene data show CDR1 as MGHRA and CDR2 as YSYEKL. The CDR3 has 16 amino acids. CDR3 sequence (DNA): TGCGCCAGCAGCCCTATTATAGGGGGGGCCGTAGATACGCAGTATTTT. Translation gives CASSPIIGGAVDTQYF.

The V and J genes are TRBV27 and TRBJ2-7, with 7 nucleotides matching TRBD2. Losses at the gene ends were 6 bases for V and 2 bases for J; bases not matched to a gene: 7. CDR3 length: 14 amino acids. Germline V gene sequence: CDR1 MNHEY, CDR2 SMNVEV (reference sequence). The chain's CDR3 is CASRWSSGTYEQYF. The CDR3 DNA reads TGTGCCAGCAGGTGGTCTAGCGGAACCTACGAGCAGTACTTC.

In this sample, this clonotype turned up a few times. The chain has TRBV20-1 and TRBJ1-1; tentatively, D is TRBD1 (5 bases). The length of the CDR3 is 13 residues. From germline, CDR1 is DFQATT and CDR2 SNEGSKA (reference sequence). Trimming cost V 5 bases and J 4 bases, with 14 bases left between them. Here the CDR3 DNA reads TGCAGTGCTCCCCCCCTGAGGGGCACTGAAGCTTTCTTT. As protein: CSAPPLRGTEAFF.

The V call is TRBV27, the J call TRBJ2-7, with D possibly being TRBD1 (6 bases). The V end was cut by 7 bases, the J end by 0 bases, with 19 bases between. CDR3 length: 16 residues. From germline, CDR1 is MNHEY and CDR2 SMNVEV (reference sequence). CDR3 in amino acids: CASNLSPGHNSYEQYF. The CDR3 DNA is TGTGCCAGCAACCTTTCCCCGGGACACAACTCCTACGAGCAGTACTTC.

This clonotype was observed a few times. The V call is TRBV5-1, the J call TRBJ2-5; 8 nucleotides align to TRBD2. Unmatched junction bases numbered 10, after V lost 4 bases and J lost 5 bases. The CDR3 runs to 15 residues. Germline V gives CDR1 SGHRS, CDR2 YFSETQ. The CDR3 loop reads CASSTGTSFVETQYF. CDR3 sequence (DNA): TGCGCCAGCAGCACCGGGACTAGTTTTGTGGAGACCCAGTACTTC.

The gene calls are TRBV12-3 or TRBV12-4 and TRBJ2-5; perhaps TRBD2 as D (6 bases). V was trimmed by 7 bases and J by 1 base, leaving 19 bases between them. The CDR3 is 16 amino acids. The CDR3 DNA reads as TGTGCCAGCACCCCGTCGGGGAGCGGGCTCCAAGAGACCCAGTACTTC. Its protein is CASTPSGSGLQETQYF.